The 27 T cell receptor beta chains below were found in one sample sequenced in a study of T cell clonotyping in hematopoietic cell transplantation. Profiled with immunoSEQ multiplex PCR; TCRdb holds only in-frame clones, not every one. This sample has a few thousand clones, with roughly 94% found just once. The source material was PBMCs, sampled 180 days after allogeneic stem cell transplant. All receptors come from a male patient between 60 and 69 years old who had an allogeneic stem cell transplant from a related donor, so the T cells may come from the graft donor. Some clones in this sample may be carry-over from other donors' samples.

The chain is built from TRBV11-2 and TRBJ1-3; 8 positions match TRBD1. Germline CDR1 and CDR2: SGHAT and FQNNGV. V lost 5 bases to trimming and J lost 4 bases; unmatched junction nucleotides: 10. The CDR3 covers 16 residues. CDR3 sequence reads: CASSASDRGYGNTIYF. CDR3 sequence (DNA): TGTGCCAGCAGCGCGAGTGACAGGGGTTACGGAAACACCATATATTTT.

The chain is built from TRBV30 and TRBJ2-5; D is uncertain. CDR3 length: 13 amino acids. V shed 3 bases and J shed 5 bases, with 13 bases lying between them. Germline loops: CDR1 GTSNPN, CDR2 SVGIG (reference sequence). The CDR3 DNA follows: TGTGCCTGGAGGAGTAAGGGCTTGGAGACCCAGTACTTC. Residues: CAWRSKGLETQYF.

The chain couples TRBV9 to TRBJ2-7; 7 bases match TRBD1. V gave up 2 bases and J gave up 7 bases; unmatched junction bases: 6. Germline CDR1 and CDR2: SGDLS and YYNGEE. The CDR3 extends over 13 amino acids. This CDR3 reads CASSVNLDREQYF. CDR3 sequence (DNA): TGTGCCAGCAGCGTTAATTTGGACAGGGAGCAGTACTTC.

The V call is TRBV10-3, the J call TRBJ2-3; 9 nucleotides match TRBD1. Looked up from germline, CDR1 is ENHRY and CDR2 is SYGVKD. The CDR3 loop spans 14 amino acids. With 6 bases clipped from V and 8 bases from J, the junction kept 9 bases outside the gene matches. The CDR3, as DNA: TGTGCCATCAGGGGGACAGGGACCTCGGGTACGCAGTATTTT. Its protein product is CAIRGTGTSGTQYF.

The chain carries TRBV6-5 and TRBJ1-6; D unresolved. The CDR3 runs 13 residues. Germline V gene data show CDR1 as MNHEY and CDR2 as SVGAGI. The V end was cut by 6 bases, the J end by 9 bases, with 12 bases between. CDR3 protein: CASSPVVSSPLHF. CDR3 bases: TGTGCCAGCAGCCCTGTAGTTAGTTCACCCCTCCACTTT.

This clone turned up a few times. This chain links TRBV4-3 with TRBJ2-7, with 7 bases lining up with TRBD2. CDR1 is LGHNA and CDR2 is YSLEER in the germline V gene. Trimming cost V 3 bases and J 3 bases; bases outside gene matches: 17. The CDR3 contains 18 residues. CDR3 sequence reads: CASSHEPLGGASGYEQYF. In DNA, the CDR3 is TGCGCCAGCAGCCACGAGCCACTCGGCGGGGCTAGCGGCTACGAGCAGTACTTC.

This clone appeared once. The rearrangement links TRBV6-1 to TRBJ1-5; D might be TRBD1 (5 bases). CDR1 and CDR2 from the germline V gene are MNHNS and SASEGT. CDR3 length: 15 residues. Trimming stripped 1 base from V and 7 bases from J, with 14 bases between. CDR3 sequence (DNA): TGTGCCAGCAGTGAAGTGCTAGGGGCGGGCCAGCCCCAGCATTTT. Translation gives CASSEVLGAGQPQHF.

Comment on this clone: At one boundary the junction diverges from the germline segment, which might be a read error. The rearrangement joins TRBV2 to TRBJ1-1, with no clear D. The CDR3 covers 8 residues. The germline gives CDR1 SNHLY, CDR2 FYNNEI. CDR3 nucleotides: TGTGCCAGCACTGAAGCTTTCTTT. Encoded protein: CASTEAFF.

This chain connects TRBV5-1 to TRBJ2-2; 8 positions agree with TRBD2. Trimming at V came to 4 bases and at J to 2 bases, leaving 10 bases not matched to a gene. This CDR3 has 17 amino acids. In germline, CDR1 is SGHRS, CDR2 YFSETQ. CDR3: CASSTRERGPNTGELFF. CDR3 in DNA: TGCGCCAGCAGCACCAGGGAGCGGGGGCCAAACACCGGGGAGCTGTTTTTT.

The chain has TRBV7-2 and TRBJ1-1; D gene uncertain. The CDR3 has 13 residues. Trimming cost V 0 bases and J 11 bases, with 13 bases left between them. Germline CDR1 SGHTA, CDR2 FQGNSA. CDR3 in amino acids: CASSLAGRYSAFF. The CDR3 DNA follows: TGTGCCAGCAGCTTAGCTGGCAGATATAGCGCTTTCTTT.

This chain uses TRBV30 with TRBJ1-2; no reliable D call. This CDR3 spans 12 amino acids. Germline CDR1 is GTSNPN and CDR2 is SVGIG (reference sequence). V was shortened by 2 bases and J by 8 bases, with 12 bases between the two germline ends. CDR3 amino acids: CAWSSGIWGYTF. The CDR3 bases are TGTGCCTGGAGTTCCGGGATTTGGGGCTACACCTTC.

In nucleotides, the CDR3 is TGTGCCAGCAGCGTAGAAGTGGAGCCCTACGAGCAGTACTTC. It is translated as CASSVEVEPYEQYF. This chain joins TRBV9 and TRBJ2-7; no clear D gene. Trimming stripped 0 bases from V and 2 bases from J, with 9 bases between. Germline V CDR1 and CDR2: SGDLS, YYNGEE. The CDR3 is made up of 14 amino acids.

The V gene is TRBV5-6, the J gene TRBJ2-7, with D tentatively TRBD1 (6 bases). CDR3 length: 13 residues. The germline V gene encodes CDR1 SGHDT and CDR2 YYEEEE. V shed 3 bases and J shed 9 bases, with 16 bases lying between them. CDR3 bases: TGTGCCAGCAGCTCCCTAACAGGGTTGGCGCAGTACTTC. Protein product: CASSSLTGLAQYF.

The chain uses TRBV20-1 and TRBJ1-2; D might be TRBD1 (5 bases). V was clipped by 6 bases and J by 6 bases, with 8 bases between them. CDR1 and CDR2 from the germline V gene are DFQATT and SNEGSKA (reference sequence). The CDR3 is made up of 10 amino acids. In DNA form, the CDR3 reads TGCAGTGCCCAGGGAGATGGCTACACCTTC. This encodes CSAQGDGYTF.

V is TRBV30 and J is TRBJ2-7, with 11 bases lining up with TRBD2. Germline V lookup: CDR1 GTSNPN, CDR2 SVGIG (reference sequence). The CDR3 runs 14 residues. V lost 5 bases and J lost 7; bases outside the gene matches: 10. CDR3 nucleotides: TGTGCCTGGGGGACTAGCGGACCCCTAGGGGAGCAGTACTTC. This sequence encodes CAWGTSGPLGEQYF. The full variable domain, its missing parts supplied by reference TRBV30 and TRBJ2-7, is SQTIHQWPATLVQPVGSPLSLECTVEGTSNPNLYWYRQAAGRGLQLLFYSVGIGQISSEVPQNLSASRPQDRQFILSSKKLLLSDSGFYLCAWGTSGPLGEQYFGPGTRLTVT.

The genes are TRBV5-1 and TRBJ1-2, with 7 bases aligning to TRBD1. There are 12 residues in the CDR3. The germline V gene has CDR1 SGHRS and CDR2 YFSETQ. The trim removed 3 bases at V and 7 bases at J, leaving 3 bases unmatched. The CDR3 reads CASSSTGSGYTF. The CDR3 DNA is TGCGCCAGCAGCTCGACAGGGAGTGGCTACACCTTC.

The V gene is TRBV7-2, the J gene TRBJ2-1; D possibly uses TRBD1 or TRBD2 (5 bases each). V lost 5 bases, J lost 4 bases, and 9 bases lay in between. The CDR3 sequence is 13 residues long. CDR1 SGHTA and CDR2 FQGNSA come from the germline V gene. CDR3 DNA: TGTGCCAGCAGCCGGGACGGGTACAATGAGCAGTTCTTC. Amino acids: CASSRDGYNEQFF.

The sample holds one count of this clone. The V call is TRBV4-3, the J call TRBJ2-7; TRBD2 matches at 7 bases. This CDR3 comprises 13 residues. V trimming: 0 bases; J trimming: 6 bases; junction bases outside the gene matches: 2. Germline V gene lookup returns CDR1 LGHNA and CDR2 YSLEER. As DNA, the CDR3 is TGCGCCAGCAGCCAAGATTCGGGAGGCGAGCAGTACTTC. Translating it yields CASSQDSGGEQYF.

The CDR3, as DNA: TGTGCCAGCAGCTTAGTCTTGGACAGAGAAGCTTTCTTT. Translation gives CASSLVLDREAFF. The gene calls are TRBV7-6 and TRBJ1-1; the D gene is possibly TRBD1 (6 bases). V lost 1 base, J lost 8 bases, and 11 bases lay in between. Germline V gene sequence: CDR1 SGHVS, CDR2 FNYEAQ. The CDR3 length is 13 residues.

V is TRBV10-2 and J is TRBJ2-7; unclear D gene. Germline V gene data show CDR1 as WSHSY and CDR2 as SAAADI. V lost 7 bases and J 7 bases, leaving 11 bases between the germline ends. This CDR3 has 11 residues. The CDR3 DNA sequence: TGCGCCAGCACCCAGACGGCTGAGCAGTACTTC. It translates to CASTQTAEQYF.

This rearrangement joins TRBV5-1 to TRBJ2-5, with TRBD2 matching over 13 bases. This CDR3 contains 16 residues. Germline assignment: CDR1 SGHRS and CDR2 YFSETQ. J lost 2 bases, V lost 4 bases, and 5 bases had no gene match. CDR3 sequence: CASSPGLAGRQETQYF. The CDR3 region has the DNA TGCGCCAGCAGCCCGGGACTAGCGGGGAGACAAGAGACCCAGTACTTC.

This clone was seen just once. Mismatch with germline at one junction end may stem from a read error. This chain connects TRBV6-6 to TRBJ1-2; D possibly corresponds to TRBD1 (5 bases). This CDR3 is 14 amino acids long. CDR1 and CDR2 from the germline V gene are MNHNY and SVGAGI (reference sequence). CDR3 region: CASSDSGVGYGYTF. The CDR3 DNA reads as TGTGCCAGCAGTGACTCGGGGGTCGGCTATGGCTACACCTTC.

V gene TRBV7-9 combines with J gene TRBJ1-3; D unresolved. Germline lookup yields CDR1 SEHNR and CDR2 FQNEAQ (reference sequence). Trimming took 5 bases from V and 0 from J, leaving 17 bases between them. There are 17 residues in the CDR3. As DNA, the CDR3 is TGTGCCAGCAGCCCCCTGTCGGCAGCGAGCTCTGGAAACACCATATATTTT. This sequence encodes CASSPLSAASSGNTIYF.

The genes are TRBV4-2 and TRBJ2-7; D might be TRBD1 (6 bases). CDR1 and CDR2 (germline): LGHNA, YNFKEQ. The CDR3 covers 14 residues. V was cut by 1 base and J by 2 bases, with 9 bases left in between. The CDR3 loop is CASSQVPGAYEQYF. CDR3 DNA sequence: TGTGCCAGCAGCCAAGTTCCAGGGGCCTACGAGCAGTACTTC.

CDR3 coding DNA: TGTGCCAGCAGCAGTGTCGACGGGGGCAGGGGCTATGGCTACACCTTC. It yields the protein CASSSVDGGRGYGYTF. The V gene is TRBV2, the J gene TRBJ1-2; D possibly corresponds to TRBD1 (6 bases). The CDR3 runs to 16 residues. Germline V gene lookup returns CDR1 SNHLY and CDR2 FYNNEI. Trimming removed 6 bases from V and 4 bases from J, with 21 bases in between.

The J gene is TRBJ1-5, the V gene TRBV19; D may be TRBD1 (5 bases). From germline, CDR1 is LNHDA and CDR2 SQIVND (reference sequence). This CDR3 contains 14 residues. V lost 5 bases and J lost 3, with 11 bases in between. This CDR3 reads CASSARGSNQPQHF. The DNA for the CDR3 is TGTGCCAGTAGTGCTAGGGGCTCCAATCAGCCCCAGCATTTT.

The chain is built from TRBV4-2 and TRBJ2-3; tentatively, D is TRBD2 (6 bases). Deletions cut 5 bases from V and 1 base from J, with 13 bases between. Germline V gene sequence: CDR1 LGHNA, CDR2 YNFKEQ. This CDR3 spans 15 amino acids. Written as DNA, the CDR3 is TGTGCCAGCAGCAACCGACTAGAAGGCACAGATACGCAGTATTTT. It codes for CASSNRLEGTDTQYF.